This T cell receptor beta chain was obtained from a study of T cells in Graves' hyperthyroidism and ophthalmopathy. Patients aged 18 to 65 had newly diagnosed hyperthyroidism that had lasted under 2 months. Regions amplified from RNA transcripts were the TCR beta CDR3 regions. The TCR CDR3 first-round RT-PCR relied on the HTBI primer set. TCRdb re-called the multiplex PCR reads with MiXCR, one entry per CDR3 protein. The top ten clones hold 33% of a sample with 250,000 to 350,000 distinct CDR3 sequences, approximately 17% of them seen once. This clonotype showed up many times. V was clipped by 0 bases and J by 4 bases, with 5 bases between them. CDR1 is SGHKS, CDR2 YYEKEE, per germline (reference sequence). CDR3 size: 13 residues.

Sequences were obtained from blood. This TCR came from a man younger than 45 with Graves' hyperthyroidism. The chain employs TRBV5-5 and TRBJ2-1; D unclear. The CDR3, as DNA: TGTGCCAGCAGCTTGGAGGTATACAATGAGCAGTTCTTC. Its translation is CASSLEVYNEQFF. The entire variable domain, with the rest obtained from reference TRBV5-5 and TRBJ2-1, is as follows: DAGVTQSPTHLIKTRGQQVTLRCSPISGHKSVSWYQQVLGQGPQFIFQYYEKEERGRGNFPDRFSARQFPNYSSELNVNALLLGDSALYLCASSLEVYNEQFFGPGTRLTVL.